This TCR beta chain was identified during a study of shared clonotypes between healthy human individuals. Germline CDR1 reads LNHDA; CDR2 reads SQIVND (reference sequence). Trimming pared 5 bases from V and 1 base from J, leaving 14 bases between. The CDR3 covers 15 residues. Per the original data handling: ImmunoSEQ sequences covered only the junction and lacked quality scores; filtering therefore differed. This table comes from immunoSEQ multiplex PCR, and its TCRdb copy is limited to in-frame clones, with some not included. That table is the source of V, J and clone size, and D and trimming were worked out from the DNA. The profile shows 2 million to 2.5 million clones, 90% to 96% of them singletons.

The chain carries TRBV19 and TRBJ2-5; possible D gene TRBD1, 6 bases. The receptor was derived from a young man in good health. The material sequenced was naive CD4+ T cells sorted from blood. Subset in this sample: CD45RA+ positively selected. This CDR3 is CASSSRGHLQETQYF. In DNA form, the CDR3 reads TGTGCCAGTAGTTCCCGGGGACATCTCCAAGAGACCCAGTACTTC.